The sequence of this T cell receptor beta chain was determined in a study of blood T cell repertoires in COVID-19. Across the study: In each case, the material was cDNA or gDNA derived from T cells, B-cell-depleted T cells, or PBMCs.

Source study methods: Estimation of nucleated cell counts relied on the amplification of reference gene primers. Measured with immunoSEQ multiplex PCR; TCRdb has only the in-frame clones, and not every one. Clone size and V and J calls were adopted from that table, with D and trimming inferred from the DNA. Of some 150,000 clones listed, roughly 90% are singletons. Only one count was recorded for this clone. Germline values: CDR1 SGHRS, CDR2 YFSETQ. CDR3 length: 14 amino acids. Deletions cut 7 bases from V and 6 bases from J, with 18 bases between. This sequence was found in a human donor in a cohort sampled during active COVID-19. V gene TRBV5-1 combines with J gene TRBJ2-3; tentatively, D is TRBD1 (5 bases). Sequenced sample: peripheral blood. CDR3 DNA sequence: TGCGCCAGCCAGGGCGCTTCCTATCTGGATACGCAGTATTTT. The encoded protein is CASQGASYLDTQYF. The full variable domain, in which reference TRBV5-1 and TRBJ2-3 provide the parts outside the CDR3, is KAGVTQTPRYLIKTRGQQVTLSCSPISGHRSVSWYQQTPGQGLQFLFEYFSETQRNKGNFPGRFSGRQFSNSRSEMNVSTLELGDSALYLCASQGASYLDTQYFGPGTRLTVL.